Sequencing of this T cell receptor (beta chain) was carried out in a study of blood T cell repertoires in COVID-19 (dated by TCRdb to about 2020). A note on the overall study: The collaborator samples originated in the United States, Italy and Spain and spanned the acute and convalescent phases of COVID-19. The sample metadata nearly always contained a de-identified subject ID, COVID-19 status, age in years and sex. The material from the prospective study consisted of cDNA or gDNA derived from T cells, B-cell-depleted T cells, or PBMCs. The repertoires were released in a freely available public database meant as a resource for research on the immune response to SARS-CoV-2. Deeply sampled blood TCRbeta repertoires from subjects exposed to, actively infected with, or recovered from COVID-19 were included in the dataset. Samples were obtained from the ongoing ImmuneRACE study (first 160 participants) and from roughly 1,300 subjects provided by 6 global collaborators. Where available, HLA class I and class II types were taken from metadata supplied by the sample provider and were not determined by assay-based typing. General findings and caveats noted by the study authors: How much clinical and demographic metadata was included differed by source and by participant, and the metadata was provided uncurated.

Taken from cysteine to phenylalanine, the CDR3 has 19 residues. CDR3 DNA is the only sequence kept; it has 57 bases, read in frame from the first base. Looking up the germline V gene (reference sequence) yields CDR1 LGHDT and CDR2 YNNKEL. V ends up 1 base short and J 3 bases short, with an unmatched junction base count of 15. Whole blood was collected in K2EDTA tubes by collaborating institutions according to the institutions' own protocols. For TCRbeta analysis, collaborators shipped samples as frozen whole blood, isolated PBMCs, or DNA extracted from either of those sample types. For this clone: The antigen this receptor binds is unknown. There are no base qualities to consult, and no much larger clone falls within one base.

TCRbeta CDR3 regions were amplified from genomic DNA by means of the immunoSEQ Assay, a bias-controlled multiplex PCR. The source study handled its data this way. The number of nucleated cells in each sample was estimated from the amplification of reference gene primers within the assay. To quantify the absolute abundance of each unique TCRbeta CDR3 rearrangement, sequence reads were collapsed and filtered. For each sample, productive Simpson clonality was calculated by taking the square root of Simpson's diversity index across productive rearrangements. The clones in this table, taken by TCRdb from immuneACCESS, are in-frame only. Not every clone is retained; where verified, under half of the shortfall comes from an unresolved V gene, and the cause of the rest is unknown. V, J and clone size were drawn from that table, and D and trimming were deduced from the DNA. This sample lists 250,000 or so clones; around nine tenths were detected once. Roughly 1.8% of the sample comes from the top ten.

This clonotype originated in a man under 40 with active or convalescent COVID-19. The sequenced material came from peripheral blood. The rearranged segments are TRBV3-1 (or the pseudogene TRBV3-2) and TRBJ2-7; 10 central bases correspond to TRBD2. The CDR3 region: CASSQGIAGGLSPIYEQYF. The nucleotide sequence reads as follows: TGTGCCAGCAGCCAAGGGATAGCGGGGGGTCTGTCTCCGATCTACGAGCAGTACTTC.